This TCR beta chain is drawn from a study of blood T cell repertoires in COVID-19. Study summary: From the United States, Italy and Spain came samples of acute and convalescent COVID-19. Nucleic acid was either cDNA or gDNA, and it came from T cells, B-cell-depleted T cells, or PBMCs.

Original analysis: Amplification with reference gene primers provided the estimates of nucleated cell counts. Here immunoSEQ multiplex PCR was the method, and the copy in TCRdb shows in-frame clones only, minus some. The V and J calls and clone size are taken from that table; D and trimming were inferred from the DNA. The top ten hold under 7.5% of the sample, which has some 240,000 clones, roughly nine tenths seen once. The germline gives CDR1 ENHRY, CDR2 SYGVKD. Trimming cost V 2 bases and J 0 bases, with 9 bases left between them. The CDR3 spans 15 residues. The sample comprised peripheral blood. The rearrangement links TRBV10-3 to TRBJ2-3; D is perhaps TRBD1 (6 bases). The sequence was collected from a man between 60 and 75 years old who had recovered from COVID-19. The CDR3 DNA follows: TGTGCCATCAGTGAGAGGACAGCTAGCACAGATACGCAGTATTTT. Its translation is CAISERTASTDTQYF.